Below, 25 T cell receptor beta chains from the same sample are listed, as sequenced in a study of T-cell memory formation after mild COVID-19. One entry per CDR3 protein, called by TCRdb with MiXCR from the 5' RACE reads. The sample carries hundreds of thousands of distinct CDR3 sequences, roughly a quarter recorded once. The specimen was PBMCs or a T cell subset sorted from them (not recorded which). The source is an adult woman who had mild COVID-19 (a few samples of this study predate the infection). Cell type and time point are not known.

The chain couples TRBV5-4 to TRBJ2-3; no firm D call. V lost 0 bases and J 4 bases, leaving 6 bases between the germline ends. Germline-derived CDR1 and CDR2 are SGHNT and YYREEE (reference sequence). The CDR3 consists of 13 residues. CDR3 protein: CASSLVDPDTQYF. The CDR3 DNA follows: TGTGCCAGCAGCTTGGTTGACCCAGATACGCAGTATTTT. The variable domain in full, with the rest retrieved from reference TRBV5-4 and TRBJ2-3, is ETGVTQSPTHLIKTRGQQVTLRCSSQSGHNTVSWYQQALGQGPQFIFQYYREEENGRGNFPPRFSGLQFPNYSSELNVNALELDDSALYLCASSLVDPDTQYFGPGTRLTVL.

The genes are TRBV29-1 and TRBJ2-3; D tentatively reads TRBD1 or TRBD2 (5 bases each). Germline lookup yields CDR1 SQVTM and CDR2 ANQGSEA. This CDR3 has 13 residues. The V end was cut by 3 bases, the J end by 2 bases, with 9 bases between. The CDR3 sequence: CSVDRGDTDTQYF. DNA of the CDR3: TGCAGCGTTGATAGAGGGGACACAGATACGCAGTATTTT.

The table lists this clonotype with a few counts. V gene TRBV12-3 or TRBV12-4 combines with J gene TRBJ2-2, with a possible D match to TRBD2 (5 bases). V lost 3 bases and J lost 2, with 7 bases in between. The CDR3 is 14 amino acids. This CDR3 reads CASSLGENTGELFF. The CDR3 coding sequence is TGTGCCAGCAGTTTGGGAGAAAACACCGGGGAGCTGTTTTTT.

J is TRBJ2-7 and V is TRBV29-1; possible D gene TRBD2, 6 bases. Germline lookup yields CDR1 SQVTM and CDR2 ANQGSEA. V shed 6 bases and J shed 2 bases, with 14 bases lying between them. The CDR3 is 13 residues long. The chain's CDR3 is CSVEGPTPYEQYF. CDR3 bases: TGCAGCGTGGAGGGACCGACTCCCTACGAGCAGTACTTC.

There are many counts of this clonotype. The V gene is TRBV19, the J gene TRBJ1-2; D gene unclear. Germline V lookup: CDR1 LNHDA, CDR2 SQIVND (reference sequence). The CDR3 is made up of 12 amino acids. The V gene lost 4 bases and the J gene lost 8 bases, with 11 bases spanning the gap. CDR3: CASSRATGGYTF. CDR3 bases: TGTGCCAGTAGTAGGGCAACGGGAGGCTACACCTTC.

The chain carries TRBV20-1 and TRBJ1-2, with D possibly being TRBD1 (6 bases). This CDR3 region has 12 residues. Trimming removed 5 bases from V and 8 bases from J, with 15 bases in between. Germline CDR1 DFQATT, CDR2 SNEGSKA (reference sequence). CDR3 amino acids: CSAQRGRRGYTF. CDR3 sequence (DNA): TGCAGTGCTCAAAGGGGGAGACGCGGCTACACCTTC.

The CDR3 loop is CAWSVQGVRGTEAFF. CDR3 nucleotides: TGTGCCTGGAGTGTACAAGGTGTCAGGGGCACTGAAGCTTTCTTT. This chain joins TRBV30 and TRBJ1-1; the D gene is possibly TRBD1 (6 bases). Trimming pared 0 bases from V and 4 bases from J, leaving 15 bases between. Germline loops: CDR1 GTSNPN, CDR2 SVGIG (reference sequence). The CDR3 runs to 15 residues.

This clonotype was counted only a few times. This sequence joins TRBV11-2 and TRBJ2-3; D remains unclear. This CDR3 has 14 amino acids. V was clipped by 3 bases and J by 2 bases, with 9 bases between them. Looked up from germline, CDR1 is SGHAT and CDR2 is FQNNGV. The DNA of the CDR3 is TGTGCCAGCAGCTTCGGCTCGTTCACAGATACGCAGTATTTT. It encodes CASSFGSFTDTQYF.

The gene calls are TRBV12-3 or TRBV12-4 and TRBJ1-3; perhaps TRBD1 as D (6 bases). V shed 6 bases and J shed 2 bases, with 8 bases lying between them. The CDR3 is 13 residues long. In nucleotides, the CDR3 is TGTGCCAGCAGACGACAGGCTGGAAACACCATATATTTT. Amino acid sequence: CASRRQAGNTIYF.

The chain employs TRBV6-2 or TRBV6-3 and TRBJ1-1; a possible D gene is TRBD1 (6 bases). The CDR3 contains 16 residues. The V gene lost 0 bases and the J gene lost 10 bases, with 21 bases spanning the gap. Germline CDR1 and CDR2: MNHEY and SVGEGT. CDR3 sequence: CASSYSARTVQRGAFF. The CDR3 DNA reads TGTGCCAGCAGTTACTCCGCCCGGACAGTTCAAAGGGGAGCTTTCTTT.

Many counts were recorded for this clonotype. V and J are TRBV7-3 and TRBJ2-5; the D gene is possibly TRBD1 (6 bases). CDR1 and CDR2 (germline): SGHTA, FQGTGA. Trimming removed 2 bases from V and 5 bases from J, with 12 bases in between. This CDR3 contains 14 residues. Here the CDR3 DNA reads TGTGCCAGCAGCTTAGCTGGGGGCTTGGAGACCCAGTACTTC. Amino acids: CASSLAGGLETQYF.

The chain has TRBV5-1 and TRBJ1-5; D not resolved. This CDR3 is built from 15 residues. V lost 0 bases and J lost 7, with 14 bases in between. Looked up from germline, CDR1 is SGHRS and CDR2 is YFSETQ. This chain's CDR3 is CASSLVPGDGQPQHF. Written as DNA, the CDR3 is TGCGCCAGCAGCTTGGTTCCTGGAGATGGGCAGCCCCAGCATTTT.

This chain connects TRBV19 to TRBJ1-2, with D perhaps matching TRBD1 (6 bases). The CDR3 contains 15 residues. CDR1 is LNHDA and CDR2 is SQIVND in the germline V gene (reference sequence). V lost 1 base to trimming and J lost 6 bases, with 15 bases between them. The CDR3 DNA follows: TGTGCCAGTAGTATAGGAACAGGGAATGCTGATGGCTACACCTTC. This encodes CASSIGTGNADGYTF.

This clonotype was counted a few times. The chain couples TRBV5-1 to TRBJ2-2; D is uncertain. CDR1 and CDR2 from the germline V gene are SGHRS and YFSETQ. The CDR3 has 15 residues. V was pared by 5 bases and J by 0 bases, with 11 bases between. For the CDR3, the DNA is TGCGCCAGCAGTAGTCCCGAATCGAACACCGGGGAGCTGTTTTTT. It codes for CASSSPESNTGELFF.

This clonotype was seen at least ten times. This chain links TRBV21-1 with TRBJ2-1; the table's D call of TRBD2 was not tested on the DNA. TRBV21-1 is a listed pseudogene. This CDR3 comprises 17 residues. CDR3 region: CASSTRLAGVPIDEQFF. The DNA for the CDR3 is TGTGCCAGCAGCACCAGACTAGCGGGAGTCCCAATTGATGAGCAGTTCTTC.

The sample holds a few counts of this clonotype. CDR3 protein: CSVMTGLYYGYTF. CDR3 nucleotides: TGCAGCGTAATGACGGGGCTTTACTATGGCTACACCTTC. The chain employs TRBV29-1 and TRBJ1-2, with D possibly matching TRBD1 (5 bases). V lost 6 bases and J 3 bases, leaving 14 bases between the germline ends. The germline V gene encodes CDR1 SQVTM and CDR2 ANQGSEA. The CDR3 extends over 13 amino acids.

The genes are TRBV2 and TRBJ2-7, with 8 positions matching TRBD1. V dropped 5 bases and J dropped 1; count of bases not matched to a gene: 4. CDR3 length: 14 residues. Germline values: CDR1 SNHLY, CDR2 FYNNEI. The CDR3 sequence: CASSTWDRSYEQYF. CDR3 nucleotide sequence: TGTGCCAGCAGTACATGGGACAGGTCCTACGAGCAGTACTTC.

Only a few counts were recorded for this clonotype. The rearrangement uses TRBV6-5 and TRBJ1-3; TRBD1 agrees at 7 bases. Germline loops: CDR1 MNHEY, CDR2 SVGAGI. J lost 4 bases, V lost 2 bases, and 5 bases had no gene match. This CDR3 is 15 amino acids long. CDR3 sequence reads: CASSYRGQRGNTIYF. DNA for the CDR3: TGTGCCAGCAGTTACAGGGGGCAGAGGGGAAACACCATATATTTT.

The rearrangement links TRBV7-2 to TRBJ2-7, with D tentatively TRBD1 (6 bases). The length of the CDR3 is 14 residues. Deletions cut 5 bases from V and 3 bases from J, with 14 bases between. The germline V gene has CDR1 SGHTA and CDR2 FQGNSA. The CDR3 DNA follows: TGTGCCAGCAGCCCCCACGGGACAAACTACGAGCAGTACTTC. This encodes CASSPHGTNYEQYF.

The chain has TRBV7-2 and TRBJ2-1; 7 bases are shared with TRBD2. The germline CDR1 and CDR2 sequences are SGHTA and FQGNSA. This CDR3 contains 15 residues. J gave up 3 bases and V 1 base, and 3 bases lay outside the gene matches. This CDR3 reads CASSLDSGRYNEQFF. CDR3 nucleotide sequence: TGTGCCAGCAGCTTAGATAGCGGGCGCTACAATGAGCAGTTCTTC.

This clonotype was counted only a few times. This CDR3 is CASSRPGRSNYGYTF. The CDR3, as DNA: TGTGCCAGCAGCAGACCGGGACGTAGTAACTATGGCTACACCTTC. The chain recombines TRBV11-1 with TRBJ1-2, with a weak D call TRBD1 (5 bases). The CDR3 length is 15 residues. The V and J ends lost 5 bases and 1 base respectively, with 14 bases between them. Germline V gives CDR1 SGHAT, CDR2 FQDESV (reference sequence).

The sample holds a few counts of this clonotype. Here the CDR3 reads CATSDSGQLQETQYF. In nucleotides, the CDR3 is TGTGCCACCAGTGATTCGGGACAGCTCCAAGAGACCCAGTACTTC. The genes are TRBV24-1 and TRBJ2-5; 7 nucleotides match TRBD1. V shed 2 bases and J 1 base; nucleotides not matched to a gene: 3. CDR1 and CDR2 (germline): KGHDR, SFDVKD. The CDR3 consists of 15 residues.

This chain links TRBV5-4 with TRBJ1-2; TRBD1 is a possible D gene (5 bases). The germline V gene has CDR1 SGHNT and CDR2 YYREEE (reference sequence). V was cut by 0 bases and J by 3 bases, with 9 bases left in between. This CDR3 has 14 residues. CDR3 amino acids: CASSLVGGDYGYTF. CDR3 sequence (DNA): TGTGCCAGCAGCTTGGTGGGAGGGGACTATGGCTACACCTTC.

The genes are TRBV6-1 and TRBJ2-7, with a possible D match to TRBD2 (6 bases). The germline V and J ends were trimmed by 7 bases and 4 bases, with 20 bases remaining between them. Germline-derived CDR1 and CDR2 are MNHNS and SASEGT. This CDR3 comprises 15 residues. The CDR3 DNA is TGTGCCAGCAACGGGAGACCCCAGGGAGTGTACGAGCAGTACTTC. Residues: CASNGRPQGVYEQYF.

This chain links TRBV20-1 with TRBJ2-2; TRBD2 matches at 8 bases. Unmatched junction bases numbered 4, after V lost 0 bases and J lost 4 bases. Germline V gene lookup returns CDR1 DFQATT and CDR2 SNEGSKA (reference sequence). This CDR3 has 15 amino acids. The CDR3 protein is CSARDSGMGTGELFF. In DNA form, the CDR3 reads TGCAGTGCTAGAGATAGCGGGATGGGCACCGGGGAGCTGTTTTTT.